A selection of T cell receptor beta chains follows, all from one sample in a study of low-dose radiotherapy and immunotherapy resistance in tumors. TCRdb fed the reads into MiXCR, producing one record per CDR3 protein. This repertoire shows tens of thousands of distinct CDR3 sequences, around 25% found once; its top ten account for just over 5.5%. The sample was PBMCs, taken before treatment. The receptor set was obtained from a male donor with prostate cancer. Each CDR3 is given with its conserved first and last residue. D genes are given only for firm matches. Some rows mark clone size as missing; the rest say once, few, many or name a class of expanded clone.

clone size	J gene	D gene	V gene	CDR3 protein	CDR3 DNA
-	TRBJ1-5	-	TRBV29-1	CSVARDSNQPQHF	TGCAGCGTTGCCCGGGACAGCAATCAGCCCCAGCATTTT
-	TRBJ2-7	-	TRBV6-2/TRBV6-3	CASSSVRGEQYF	TGTGCCAGCAGTTCCGTCCGCGGCGAGCAGTACTTC
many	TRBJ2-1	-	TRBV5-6	CASSGVGASIEQFF	TGTGCCAGCAGCGGGGTGGGGGCATCCATTGAGCAGTTCTTC
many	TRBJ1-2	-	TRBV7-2	CASSLGGAGTDGYTF	TGTGCCAGCAGCTTAGGGGGGGCCGGGACGGATGGCTACACCTTC
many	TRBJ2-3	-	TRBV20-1	CSAPTRSSTDTQYF	TGCAGTGCGCCGACTCGTTCATCCACAGATACGCAGTATTTT
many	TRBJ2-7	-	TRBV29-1	CSGSPGLRNPYEQYF	TGCAGCGGAAGTCCGGGCCTCCGAAACCCCTACGAGCAGTACTTC
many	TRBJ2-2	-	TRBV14	CASSPGRTNTGELFF	TGTGCCAGCAGCCCGGGACGGACGAACACCGGGGAGCTGTTTTTT
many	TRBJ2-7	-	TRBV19	CASSSLGVNYEQYF	TGTGCCAGTAGTAGCCTTGGGGTCAACTACGAGCAGTACTTC
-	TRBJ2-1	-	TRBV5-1	CASSLGAGSSYNEQFF	TGCGCCAGCAGCTTGGGAGCGGGTAGCTCCTACAATGAGCAGTTCTTC
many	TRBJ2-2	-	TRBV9	CASSADGGINTGELFF	TGTGCCAGCAGCGCCGACGGGGGCATTAACACCGGGGAGCTGTTTTTT
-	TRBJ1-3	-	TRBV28	CASTPTNSGNTIYF	TGTGCCAGCACCCCAACCAACTCTGGAAACACCATATATTTT
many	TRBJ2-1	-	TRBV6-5	CASGPSGPYNEQFF	TGTGCCAGCGGACCCTCGGGACCCTACAATGAGCAGTTCTTC
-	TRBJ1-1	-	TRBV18	CASSPPEQYTEAFF	TGTGCCAGCTCACCACCGGAACAATACACTGAAGCTTTCTTT
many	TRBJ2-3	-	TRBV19	CASSYSHTDTQYF	TGTGCCAGTAGTTATAGCCACACAGATACGCAGTATTTT
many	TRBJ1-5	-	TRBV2	CASSEGGGDQPQHF	TGTGCCAGCAGTGAGGGTGGCGGGGATCAGCCCCAGCATTTT
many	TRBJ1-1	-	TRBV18	CASSLNTENTEAFF	TGTGCCAGCTCACTCAACACAGAGAACACTGAAGCTTTCTTT
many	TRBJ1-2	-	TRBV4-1	CASSQDLAASGYTF	TGCGCCAGCAGCCAAGATCTGGCAGCATCCGGCTACACCTTC
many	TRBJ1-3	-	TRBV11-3	CASSLGASGNTIYF	TGTGCCAGCAGCTTAGGGGCATCTGGAAACACCATATATTTT
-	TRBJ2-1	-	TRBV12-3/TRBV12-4	CASSLGPVATNEQFF	TGTGCCAGCAGTTTAGGCCCAGTGGCCACTAATGAGCAGTTCTTC
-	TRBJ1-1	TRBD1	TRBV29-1	CSVEGQGPEGTEAFF	TGCAGCGTTGAGGGACAGGGCCCCGAGGGGACTGAAGCTTTCTTT
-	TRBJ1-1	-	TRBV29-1	CSAARDTEAFF	TGCAGCGCCGCCAGGGACACTGAAGCTTTCTTT
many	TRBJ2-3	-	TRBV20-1	CSARDLTTQYF	TGCAGTGCTAGAGACTTGACTACGCAGTATTTT
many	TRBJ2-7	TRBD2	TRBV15	CATSRGPSGALYEQYF	TGTGCCACCAGCAGGGGCCCTAGCGGGGCACTATACGAGCAGTACTTC
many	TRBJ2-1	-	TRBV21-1	CASSNPGLAARNEQFF	TGTGCCAGCAGCAATCCCGGACTAGCGGCACGCAATGAGCAGTTCTTC
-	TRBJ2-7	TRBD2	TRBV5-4	CASSSHSGGIYEQYF	TGTGCCAGCAGCTCGCACAGCGGGGGGATCTACGAGCAGTACTTC
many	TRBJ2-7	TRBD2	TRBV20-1	CSARPPRGLDEQYF	TGCAGTGCTAGACCCCCGCGGGGGTTAGACGAGCAGTACTTC
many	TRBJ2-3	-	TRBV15	CATSRLPSQDTQYF	TGTGCCACCAGCAGATTGCCGTCTCAAGATACGCAGTATTTT
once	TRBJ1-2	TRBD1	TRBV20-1	CSARTGTGRGYTF	TGCAGTGCGAGAACCGGGACAGGACGTGGCTACACCTTC
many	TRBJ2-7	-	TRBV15	CATSSGGLAGMYEQYF	TGTGCCACCAGTTCAGGGGGCCTAGCGGGAATGTACGAGCAGTACTTC
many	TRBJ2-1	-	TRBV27	CASSFRELYNEQFF	TGTGCCAGCAGTTTCCGGGAGCTCTACAATGAGCAGTTCTTC
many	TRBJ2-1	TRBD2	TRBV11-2	CASSLETSGGYNEQFF	TGTGCCAGCAGCTTAGAAACTAGCGGGGGATACAATGAGCAGTTCTTC
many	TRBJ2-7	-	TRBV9	CASSVDRITYEQYF	TGTGCCAGCAGCGTAGACAGAATCACCTACGAGCAGTACTTC
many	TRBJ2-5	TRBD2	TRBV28	CAIQSGLAGEETQYF	TGTGCCATCCAAAGCGGACTAGCGGGAGAAGAGACCCAGTACTTC
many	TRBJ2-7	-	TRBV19	CASSRGRNYEQYF	TGTGCCAGTAGTAGGGGGCGAAACTACGAGCAGTACTTC
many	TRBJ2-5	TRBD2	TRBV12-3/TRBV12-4	CASSLTSGGPGGTQYF	TGTGCCAGCAGCCTGACTAGCGGGGGGCCCGGGGGGACCCAGTACTTC
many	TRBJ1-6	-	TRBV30	CAWARVSPLHF	TGTGCCTGGGCTCGGGTGTCACCCCTCCACTTT
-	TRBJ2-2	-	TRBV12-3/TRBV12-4	CASSPPPTGGRPGSCFF	-
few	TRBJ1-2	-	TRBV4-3	CASSQDPTRGGYYGYTF	TGCGCCAGCAGCCAAGATCCCACCCGGGGTGGTTACTATGGCTACACCTTC
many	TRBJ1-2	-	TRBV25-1	CEDRTETYGYTF	TGTGAAGATCGAACAGAGACCTATGGCTACACCTTC
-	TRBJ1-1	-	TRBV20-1	CSAEGGRNTEAFF	TGCAGTGCTGAAGGGGGGAGGAACACTGAAGCTTTCTTT
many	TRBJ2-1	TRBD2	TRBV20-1	CSARHSGRYYEQFF	TGCAGTGCTAGGCATAGCGGGAGGTACTATGAGCAGTTCTTC
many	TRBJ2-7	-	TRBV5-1	CASSLESGGQYEQYF	TGCGCCAGCAGCTTGGAATCCGGGGGGCAGTACGAGCAGTACTTC
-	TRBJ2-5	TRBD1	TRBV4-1	CASSRPGQGRETQYF	TGCGCCAGCAGCAGGCCGGGACAGGGTCGGGAGACCCAGTACTTC
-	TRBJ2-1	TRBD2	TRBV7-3	CASSQTSGSTNEQFF	TGTGCCAGCAGCCAGACTAGCGGGAGTACCAATGAGCAGTTCTTC
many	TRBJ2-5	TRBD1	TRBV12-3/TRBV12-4	CASSDRGYQETQYF	TGTGCCAGCAGTGACAGGGGATACCAAGAGACCCAGTACTTC
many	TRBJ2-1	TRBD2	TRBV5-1	CASSPTSGNNEQFF	TGCGCCAGCAGCCCGACTAGCGGGAACAATGAGCAGTTCTTC
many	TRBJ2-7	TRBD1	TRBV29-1	CSVADTGDEQYF	TGCAGCGTGGCCGACACAGGGGACGAGCAGTACTTC
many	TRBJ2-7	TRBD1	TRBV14	CASSLLSGGGYEQYF	TGTGCCAGCAGCCTCCTTTCAGGGGGCGGCTACGAGCAGTACTTC
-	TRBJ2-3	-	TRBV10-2	CASSESTRREGTDTQYF	TGCGCCAGCAGTGAGTCGACGAGAAGGGAGGGCACAGATACGCAGTATTTT
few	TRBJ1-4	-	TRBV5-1	CASSFAAILGEKLFF	TGCGCCAGCAGCTTCGCGGCCATCCTTGGAGAAAAACTGTTTTTT
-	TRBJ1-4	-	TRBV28	CASSLRGGDEKLFF	TGTGCCAGCAGCCTGAGGGGAGGGGATGAAAAACTGTTTTTT
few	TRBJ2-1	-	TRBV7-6	CASSRDNEQFF	TGTGCCAGCAGCCGTGACAATGAGCAGTTCTTC
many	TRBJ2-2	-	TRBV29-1	CSVVDSRYTGELFF	TGCAGCGTCGTGGACAGCCGCTACACCGGGGAGCTGTTTTTT
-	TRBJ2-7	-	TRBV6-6	CASSEIGGSVEQYF	TGTGCCAGCAGTGAAATTGGGGGTTCTGTCGAGCAGTACTTC
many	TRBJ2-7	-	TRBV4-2	CASSQDSTATYEQYF	TGTGCCAGTAGCCAAGATAGCACGGCGACCTACGAGCAGTACTTC
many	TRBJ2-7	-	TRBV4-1	CASSQGPGSSYEQYF	TGCGCCAGCAGCCAAGGGCCAGGGTCCTCCTACGAGCAGTACTTC